This TCR beta chain was sequenced for a study of OX40 agonist ivuxolimab in advanced cancers. The wider study: Partial responses were seen in three patients, one with hepatocellular carcinoma and two with cutaneous melanoma.

Germline lookup yields CDR1 LNHDA and CDR2 SQIVND (reference sequence). The V end was cut by 3 bases, the J end by 12 bases, with 14 bases between. CDR3 length equals 12 residues. Study outcomes and limitations: CD4+ and CD8+ T cells in blood underwent clonal expansion by week 6 at 0.1 to 3.0 mg/kg. More expanded clones were found, on average, in CD8+ than in CD4+ T cells.

Repertoires were generated with immunoSEQ multiplex PCR, while TCRdb's copy carries only in-frame clones and drops some. The sample gives about 15,000 clones, roughly 91% of which show up once; just over 65% is in the top ten. Autoimmune disease history or systemic immunosuppression led to patients being barred. Comments on this clone: Its antigen is not identified.

The sample here was CD4+ or CD8+ T cells sorted from blood, taken in a trial of the OX40 agonist ivuxolimab. The chain employs TRBV19 and TRBJ1-1; no firm D call. The sequence came from an adult with an advanced solid tumor such as melanoma, head and neck, liver or kidney cancer. CDR3 region: CASSIGATASFF. The CDR3, as DNA: TGTGCCAGTAGTATTGGTGCAACCGCGTCTTTCTTT.